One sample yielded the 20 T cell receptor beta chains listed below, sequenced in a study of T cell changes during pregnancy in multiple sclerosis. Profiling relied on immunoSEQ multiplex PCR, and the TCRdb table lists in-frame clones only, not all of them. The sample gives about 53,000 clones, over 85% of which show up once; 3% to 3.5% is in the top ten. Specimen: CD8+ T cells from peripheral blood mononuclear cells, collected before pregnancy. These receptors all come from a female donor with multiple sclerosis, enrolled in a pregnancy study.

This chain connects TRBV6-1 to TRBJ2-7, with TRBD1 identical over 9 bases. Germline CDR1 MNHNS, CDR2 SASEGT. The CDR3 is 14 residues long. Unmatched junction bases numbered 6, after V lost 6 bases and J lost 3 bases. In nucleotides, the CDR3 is TGTGCCAGCAGGACCGGGACAGGGCTCTACGAGCAGTACTTC. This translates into CASRTGTGLYEQYF.

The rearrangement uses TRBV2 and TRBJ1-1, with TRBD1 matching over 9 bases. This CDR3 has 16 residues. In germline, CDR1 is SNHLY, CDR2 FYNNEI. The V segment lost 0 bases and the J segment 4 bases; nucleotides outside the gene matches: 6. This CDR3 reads CASSEAPGQGITEAFF. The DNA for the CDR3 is TGTGCCAGCAGTGAAGCTCCGGGACAGGGTATCACTGAAGCTTTCTTT.

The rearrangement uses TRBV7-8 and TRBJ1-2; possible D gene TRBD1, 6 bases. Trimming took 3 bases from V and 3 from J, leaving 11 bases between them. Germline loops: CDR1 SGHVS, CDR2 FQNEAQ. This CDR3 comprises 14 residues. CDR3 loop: CASSFRDTYYGYTF. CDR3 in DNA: TGTGCCAGCAGCTTCCGGGACACGTACTATGGCTACACCTTC.

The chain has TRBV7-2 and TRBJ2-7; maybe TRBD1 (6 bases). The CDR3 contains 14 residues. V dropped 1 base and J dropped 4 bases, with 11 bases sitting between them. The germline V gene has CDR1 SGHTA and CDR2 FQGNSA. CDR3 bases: TGTGCCAGCAGCTTAGAAGGGGGTAGTTACGAGCAGTACTTC. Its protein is CASSLEGGSYEQYF.

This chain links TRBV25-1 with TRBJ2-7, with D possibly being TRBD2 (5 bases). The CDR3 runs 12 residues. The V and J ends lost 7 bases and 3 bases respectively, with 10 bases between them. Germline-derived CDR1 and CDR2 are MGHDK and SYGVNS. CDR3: CASTGNVYEQYF. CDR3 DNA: TGTGCCAGCACGGGAAACGTCTACGAGCAGTACTTC.

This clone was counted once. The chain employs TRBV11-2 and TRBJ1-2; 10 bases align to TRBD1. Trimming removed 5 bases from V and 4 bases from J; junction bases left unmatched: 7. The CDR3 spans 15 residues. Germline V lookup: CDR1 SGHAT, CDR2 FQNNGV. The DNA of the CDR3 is TGTGCCAGCAGCCTTGGGACAGGGGAAGGCTATGGCTACACCTTC. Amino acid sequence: CASSLGTGEGYGYTF. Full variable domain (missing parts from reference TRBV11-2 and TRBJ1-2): EAGVAQSPRYKIIEKRQSVAFWCNPISGHATLYWYQQILGQGPKLLIQFQNNGVVDDSQLPKDRFSAERLKGVDSTLKIQPAKLEDSAVYLCASSLGTGEGYGYTFGSGTRLTVV.

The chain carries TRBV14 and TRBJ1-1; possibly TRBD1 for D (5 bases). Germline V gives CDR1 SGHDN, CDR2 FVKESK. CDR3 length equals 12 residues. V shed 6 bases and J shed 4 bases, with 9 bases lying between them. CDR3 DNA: TGTGCCAGCAGTCCCGGGGGCACTGAAGCTTTCTTT. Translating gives CASSPGGTEAFF.

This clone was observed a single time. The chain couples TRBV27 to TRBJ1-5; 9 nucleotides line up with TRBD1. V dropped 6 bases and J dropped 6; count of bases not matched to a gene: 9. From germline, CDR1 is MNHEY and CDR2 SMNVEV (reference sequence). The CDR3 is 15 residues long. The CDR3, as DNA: TGTGCCAGCAGCTGGACAGGGGCCCTGGGTCAGCCCCAGCATTTT. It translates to CASSWTGALGQPQHF.

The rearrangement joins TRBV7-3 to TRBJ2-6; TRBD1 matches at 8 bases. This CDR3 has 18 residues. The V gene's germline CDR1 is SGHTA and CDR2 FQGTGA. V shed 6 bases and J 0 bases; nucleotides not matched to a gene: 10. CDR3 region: CASSITGGKNSGANVLTF. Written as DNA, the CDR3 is TGTGCCAGCAGTATAACAGGGGGGAAAAACTCTGGGGCCAACGTCCTGACTTTC.

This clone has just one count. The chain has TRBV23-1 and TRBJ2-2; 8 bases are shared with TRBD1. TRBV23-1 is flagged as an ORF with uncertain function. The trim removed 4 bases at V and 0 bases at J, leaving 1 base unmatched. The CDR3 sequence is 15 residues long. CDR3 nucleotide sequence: TGCGCCAGCAGTCGACAGGGGACGAACACCGGGGAGCTGTTTTTT. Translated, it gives CASSRQGTNTGELFF.

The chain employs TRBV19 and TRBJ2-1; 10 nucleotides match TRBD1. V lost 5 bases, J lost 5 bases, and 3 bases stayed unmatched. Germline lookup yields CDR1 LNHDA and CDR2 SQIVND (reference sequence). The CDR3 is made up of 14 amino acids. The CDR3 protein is CASSWGQGNNEQFF. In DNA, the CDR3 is TGTGCCAGTAGTTGGGGACAGGGGAACAATGAGCAGTTCTTC.

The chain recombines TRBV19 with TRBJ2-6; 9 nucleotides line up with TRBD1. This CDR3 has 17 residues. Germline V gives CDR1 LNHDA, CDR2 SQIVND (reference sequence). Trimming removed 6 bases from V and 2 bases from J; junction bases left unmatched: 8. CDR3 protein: CASSLGQGTAGANVLTF. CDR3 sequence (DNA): TGTGCCAGTAGCCTCGGACAGGGGACGGCTGGGGCCAACGTCCTGACTTTC.

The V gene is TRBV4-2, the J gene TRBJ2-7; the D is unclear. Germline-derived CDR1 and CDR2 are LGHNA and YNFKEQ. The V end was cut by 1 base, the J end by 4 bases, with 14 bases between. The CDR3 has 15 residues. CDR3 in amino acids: CASSQGSPSRYEQYF. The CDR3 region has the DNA TGTGCCAGCAGCCAAGGGTCCCCTTCTAGGTACGAGCAGTACTTC.

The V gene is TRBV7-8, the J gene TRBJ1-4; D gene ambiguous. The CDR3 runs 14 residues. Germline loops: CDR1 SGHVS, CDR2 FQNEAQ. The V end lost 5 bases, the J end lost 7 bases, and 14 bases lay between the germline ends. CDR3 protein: CASSLAPGVEKLFF. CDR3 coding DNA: TGTGCCAGCAGCCTCGCTCCCGGGGTTGAAAAACTGTTTTTT.

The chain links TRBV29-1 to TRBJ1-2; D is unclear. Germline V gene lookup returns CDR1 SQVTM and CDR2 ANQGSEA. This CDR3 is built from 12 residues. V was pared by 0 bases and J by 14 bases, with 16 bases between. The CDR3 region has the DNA TGCAGCGTTGAAGATCTCAGCGGAGCGGGTACCTTC. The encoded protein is CSVEDLSGAGTF.

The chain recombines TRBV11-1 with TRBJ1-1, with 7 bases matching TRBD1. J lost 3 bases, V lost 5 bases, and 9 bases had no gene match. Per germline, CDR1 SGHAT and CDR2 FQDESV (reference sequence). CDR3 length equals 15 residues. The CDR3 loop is CASSRNRGRDTEAFF. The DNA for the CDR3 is TGTGCCAGCAGCCGAAACAGGGGAAGGGACACTGAAGCTTTCTTT.

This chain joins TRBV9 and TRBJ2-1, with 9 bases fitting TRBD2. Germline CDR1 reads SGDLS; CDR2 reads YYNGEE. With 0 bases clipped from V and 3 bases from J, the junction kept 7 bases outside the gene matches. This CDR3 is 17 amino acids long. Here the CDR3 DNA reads TGTGCCAGCAGCGTAGGAATCCTAGCGGGGTTCTACAATGAGCAGTTCTTC. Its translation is CASSVGILAGFYNEQFF.

CDR3: CASSPGTAPNYGYTF. The CDR3 nucleotides are TGTGCCAGCAGCCCCGGGACAGCTCCTAACTATGGCTACACCTTC. The rearrangement joins TRBV7-7 to TRBJ1-2, with 7 bases that match TRBD1. V gave up 5 bases and J gave up 0 bases; unmatched junction bases: 6. Germline CDR1 SSHAT, CDR2 FNYEAQ (reference sequence). This CDR3 spans 15 amino acids.

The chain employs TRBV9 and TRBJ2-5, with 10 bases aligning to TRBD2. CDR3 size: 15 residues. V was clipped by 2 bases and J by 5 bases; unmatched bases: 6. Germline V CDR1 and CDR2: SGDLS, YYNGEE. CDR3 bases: TGTGCCAGCAGCGTTACTAGCGGGGTCCATGAGACCCAGTACTTC. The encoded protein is CASSVTSGVHETQYF.

The CDR3, as DNA: TGTGCCAGCAGCGTATTGGGGCAAGGCGGCGCTGAAGCTTTCTTT. As protein: CASSVLGQGGAEAFF. The J gene is TRBJ1-1, the V gene TRBV9; possibly TRBD1 for D (5 bases). The V gene lost 1 base and the J gene lost 6 bases, with 16 bases spanning the gap. Germline V gene data show CDR1 as SGDLS and CDR2 as YYNGEE. The CDR3 runs 15 residues.